This T cell receptor beta chain comes out of a study of CD8+CD57+ T cells in acquired aplastic anemia. Findings and caveats of the study: In CD8+ cells, Simpson's diversity showed no significant difference between patients and controls.

Genomic DNA served as template for TCR beta VDJ and CDR3 profiling. One entry per CDR3 protein results from TCRdb running MiXCR on the reads. The sample consists of 150,000 to 170,000 distinct CDR3 sequences, roughly half of them appearing once. This clonotype was seen repeatedly, ten times or more. No antigen is known for it. V lost 0 bases and J 4 bases, leaving 8 bases between the germline ends. The CDR3 consists of 14 residues. Per the germline V gene, CDR1 is SGHTA and CDR2 is FQGNSA. Before being chosen for sequencing, patients had shown CD8+CD57+ cell expansion by flow cytometry. This TCR came from a human donor with aplastic anemia. Sequencing used sorted CD4+, CD8+, or CD8+CD57+ T cells (not recorded which) from PBMCs. This chain joins TRBV7-2 and TRBJ2-3; the D is unclear. CDR3 sequence: CASSLAHIPDTQYF. CDR3 sequence (DNA): TGTGCCAGCAGCTTAGCGCATATTCCAGATACGCAGTATTTT. The full variable domain, with the rest looked up from reference TRBV7-2 and TRBJ2-3, is GAGVSQSPSNKVTEKGKDVELRCDPISGHTALYWYRQSLGQGLEFLIYFQGNSAPDKSGLPSDRFSAERTGGSVSTLTIQRTQQEDSAVYLCASSLAHIPDTQYFGPGTRLTVL.